The present T cell receptor (beta chain) was sequenced within a study of T-cell memory formation after mild COVID-19. Across the whole study: Among the donors, TCR clusters were largely specific to each donor.

Findings of the study overall: Those CD4+ clones that contracted were mainly in CM and EM (CD8+ ones in EMRA). Later expanders leaned CD4+, whereas day 15 to 85 contracting clones were balanced CD4/CD8.

TCRalpha and TCRbeta libraries used 5'RACE with constant-segment primers and UMIs. TCRdb reprocessed the 5' RACE reads via MiXCR and lists one record per CDR3 protein. The table records approximately 350,000 distinct CDR3 sequences, 13% to 15% of them present only once. This clonotype was seen a few times. Its antigen is not identified. Germline V gene data show CDR1 as DFQATT and CDR2 as SNEGSKA (reference sequence). Trimming removed 6 bases at V and 2 bases at J, with 16 bases between. The CDR3 runs to 14 residues. The chain links TRBV20-1 to TRBJ2-5, with D possibly matching TRBD2 (6 bases). The sequencing sample was made of PBMCs or a T cell subset sorted from them (not recorded which). This sequence originates from a man younger than 35 who had mild COVID-19 (a few samples of this study predate the infection). Cell type and time point are not known. CDR3 loop: CSATVWDSQETQYF. The DNA for the CDR3 is TGCAGTGCGACTGTGTGGGACTCGCAAGAGACCCAGTACTTC.